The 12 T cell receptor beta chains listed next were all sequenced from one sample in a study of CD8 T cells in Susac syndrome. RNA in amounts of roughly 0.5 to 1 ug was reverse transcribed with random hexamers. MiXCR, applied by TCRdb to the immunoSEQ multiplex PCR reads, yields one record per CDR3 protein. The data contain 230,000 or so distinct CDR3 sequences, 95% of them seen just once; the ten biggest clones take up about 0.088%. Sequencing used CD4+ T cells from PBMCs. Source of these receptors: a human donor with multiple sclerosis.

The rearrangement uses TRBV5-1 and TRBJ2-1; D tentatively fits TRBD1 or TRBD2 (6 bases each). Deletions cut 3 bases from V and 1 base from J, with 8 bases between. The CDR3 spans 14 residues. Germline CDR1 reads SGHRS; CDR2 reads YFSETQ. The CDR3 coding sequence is TGCGCCAGCAGCTGGGGGGCTTCCTACAATGAGCAGTTCTTC. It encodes CASSWGASYNEQFF.

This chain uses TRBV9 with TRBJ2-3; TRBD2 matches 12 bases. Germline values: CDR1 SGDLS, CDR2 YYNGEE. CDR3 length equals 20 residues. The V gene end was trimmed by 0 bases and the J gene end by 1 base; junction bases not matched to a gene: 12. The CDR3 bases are TGTGCCAGCAGCGTAGGCACTAGACTAGCGGGGGAGGAGCGCACAGATACGCAGTATTTT. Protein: CASSVGTRLAGEERTDTQYF. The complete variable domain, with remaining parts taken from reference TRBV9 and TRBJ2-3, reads DSGVTQTPKHLITATGQRVTLRCSPRSGDLSVYWYQQSLDQGLQFLIQYYNGEERAKGNILERFSAQQFPDLHSELNLSSLELGDSALYFCASSVGTRLAGEERTDTQYFGPGTRLTVL.

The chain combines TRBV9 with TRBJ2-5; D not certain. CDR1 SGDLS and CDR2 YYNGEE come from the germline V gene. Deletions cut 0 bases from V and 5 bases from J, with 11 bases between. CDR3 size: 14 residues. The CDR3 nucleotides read TGTGCCAGCAGCGTAGACGTCAGTCAGGAGACCCAGTACTTC. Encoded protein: CASSVDVSQETQYF.

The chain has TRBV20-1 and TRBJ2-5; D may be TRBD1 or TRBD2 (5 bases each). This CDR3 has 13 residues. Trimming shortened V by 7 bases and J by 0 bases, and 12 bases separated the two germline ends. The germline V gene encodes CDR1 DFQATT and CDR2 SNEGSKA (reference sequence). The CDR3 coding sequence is TGCAGTGGAGGGACCACGTACCAAGAGACCCAGTACTTC. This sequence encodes CSGGTTYQETQYF.

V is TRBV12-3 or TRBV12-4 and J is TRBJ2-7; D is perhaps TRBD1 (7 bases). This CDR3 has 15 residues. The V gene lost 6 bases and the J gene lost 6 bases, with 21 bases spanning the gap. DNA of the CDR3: TGTGCCAGCAGGACTAGAAGGGCAGGGGGATTCGAGCAGTACTTC. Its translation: CASRTRRAGGFEQYF.

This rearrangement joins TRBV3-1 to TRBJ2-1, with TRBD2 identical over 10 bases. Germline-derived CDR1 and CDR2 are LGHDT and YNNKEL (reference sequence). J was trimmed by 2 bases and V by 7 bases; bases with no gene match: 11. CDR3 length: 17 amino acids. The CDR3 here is CASIPSIAGGPYNEQFF. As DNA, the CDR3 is TGTGCCAGCATCCCATCCATAGCGGGAGGCCCCTACAATGAGCAGTTCTTC.

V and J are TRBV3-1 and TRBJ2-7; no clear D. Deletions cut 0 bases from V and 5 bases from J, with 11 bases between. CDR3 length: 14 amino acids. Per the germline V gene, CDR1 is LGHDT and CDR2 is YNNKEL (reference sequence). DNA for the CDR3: TGTGCCAGCAGCCAAGATGGACCTTATGACGAGCAGTACTTC. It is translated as CASSQDGPYDEQYF.

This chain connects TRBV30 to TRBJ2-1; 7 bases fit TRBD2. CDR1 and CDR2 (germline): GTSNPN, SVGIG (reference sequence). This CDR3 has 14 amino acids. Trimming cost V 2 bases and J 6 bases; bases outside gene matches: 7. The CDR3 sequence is CAWSNGGRGNEQFF. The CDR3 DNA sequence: TGTGCCTGGAGTAACGGGGGGAGGGGCAATGAGCAGTTCTTC.

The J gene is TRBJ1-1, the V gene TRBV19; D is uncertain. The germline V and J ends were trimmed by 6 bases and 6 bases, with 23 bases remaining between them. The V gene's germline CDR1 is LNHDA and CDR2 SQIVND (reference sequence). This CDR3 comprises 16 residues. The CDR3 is CASSILPLGSGAEAFF. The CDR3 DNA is TGTGCCAGTAGCATACTCCCTTTGGGGTCCGGGGCTGAAGCTTTCTTT. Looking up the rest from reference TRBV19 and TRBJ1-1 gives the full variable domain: DGGITQSPKYLFRKEGQNVTLSCEQNLNHDAMYWYRQDPGQGLRLIYYSQIVNDFQKGDIAEGYSVSREKKESFPLTVTSAQKNPTAFYLCASSILPLGSGAEAFFGQGTRLTVV.

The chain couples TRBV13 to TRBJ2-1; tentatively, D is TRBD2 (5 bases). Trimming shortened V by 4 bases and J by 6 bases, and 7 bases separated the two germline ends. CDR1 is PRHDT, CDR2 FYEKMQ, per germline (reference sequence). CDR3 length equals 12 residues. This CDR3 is CASSSDFNEQFF. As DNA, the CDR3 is TGTGCCAGCAGCTCGGACTTCAATGAGCAGTTCTTC.

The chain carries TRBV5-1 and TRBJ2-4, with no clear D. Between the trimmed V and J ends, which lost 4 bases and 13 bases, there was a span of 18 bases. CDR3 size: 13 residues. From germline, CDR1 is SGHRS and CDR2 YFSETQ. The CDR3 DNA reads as TGCGCCAGCAGCCTTGGGGATAGGGTCCTACAGTACTTC. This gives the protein CASSLGDRVLQYF.

The CDR3 spells CASRPTGGETQYF. CDR3 sequence (DNA): TGTGCCAGCAGGCCGACAGGGGGAGAGACCCAGTACTTC. This chain joins TRBV6-5 and TRBJ2-5; 9 nucleotides line up with TRBD1. Trimming cost V 6 bases and J 4 bases; bases outside gene matches: 3. Germline V lookup: CDR1 MNHEY, CDR2 SVGAGI. This CDR3 comprises 13 residues.